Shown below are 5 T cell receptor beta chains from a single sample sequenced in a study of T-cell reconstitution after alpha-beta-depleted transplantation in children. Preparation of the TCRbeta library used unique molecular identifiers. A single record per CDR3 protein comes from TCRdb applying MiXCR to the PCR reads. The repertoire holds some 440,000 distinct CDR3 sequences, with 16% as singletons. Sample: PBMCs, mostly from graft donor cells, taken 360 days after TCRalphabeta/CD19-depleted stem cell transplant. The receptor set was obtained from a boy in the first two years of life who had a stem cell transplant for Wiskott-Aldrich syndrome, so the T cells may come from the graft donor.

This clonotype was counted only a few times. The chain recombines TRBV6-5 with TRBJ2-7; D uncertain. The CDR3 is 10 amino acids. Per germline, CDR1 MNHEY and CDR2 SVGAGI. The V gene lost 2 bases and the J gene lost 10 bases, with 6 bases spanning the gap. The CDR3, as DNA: TGTGCCAGCAGTTACGCCGAACAGTACTTC. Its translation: CASSYAEQYF.

The CDR3 DNA follows: TGTGCCACGGGACAGTTTGGAAACTATGGCTACACCTTC. Translated: CATGQFGNYGYTF. V is TRBV28 and J is TRBJ1-2, with 7 positions matching TRBD1. Unmatched junction bases numbered 7, after V lost 10 bases and J lost 2 bases. The V gene's germline CDR1 is MDHEN and CDR2 SYDVKM. This CDR3 region has 13 residues.

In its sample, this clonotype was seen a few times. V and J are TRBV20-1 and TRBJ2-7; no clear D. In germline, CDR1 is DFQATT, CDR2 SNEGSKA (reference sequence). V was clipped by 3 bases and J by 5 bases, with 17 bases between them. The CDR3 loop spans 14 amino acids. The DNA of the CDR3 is TGCAGTGCTAGTGGGGAAGGGTGGTCCCACGAGCAGTACTTC. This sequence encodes CSASGEGWSHEQYF.

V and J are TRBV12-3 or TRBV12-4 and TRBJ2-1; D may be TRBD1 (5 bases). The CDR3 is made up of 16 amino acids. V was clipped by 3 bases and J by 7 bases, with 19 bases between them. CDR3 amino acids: CASSFVRGSLTNEQFF. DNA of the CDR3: TGTGCCAGCAGTTTTGTTAGGGGTAGTCTAACGAATGAGCAGTTCTTC.

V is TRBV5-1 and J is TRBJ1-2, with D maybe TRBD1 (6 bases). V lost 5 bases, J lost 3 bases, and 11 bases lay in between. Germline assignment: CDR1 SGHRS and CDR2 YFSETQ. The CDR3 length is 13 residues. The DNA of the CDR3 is TGCGCCAGCAGTCAGGGGCGCTACTATGGCTACACCTTC. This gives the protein CASSQGRYYGYTF.